This T cell receptor (beta chain) was observed in a study of blood T cell repertoires in COVID-19 (TCRdb year 2020). Turning to the overall study: Samples covering the acute and convalescent phases of COVID-19 were provided by collaborators in the United States, Italy and Spain. The material from the prospective study consisted of cDNA or gDNA derived from T cells, B-cell-depleted T cells, or PBMCs. The dataset comprised deeply sampled blood TCRbeta repertoires from subjects exposed to, actively infected with, or recovered from COVID-19. The repertoires were released in a freely available public database meant as a resource for research on the immune response to SARS-CoV-2. Samples were obtained from the ongoing ImmuneRACE study (first 160 participants) and from 1,200 or so subjects provided by 6 global collaborators. A de-identified subject ID, COVID-19 status, age in years and sex were almost always included in the sample metadata. Where available, HLA class I and class II types were obtained from metadata supplied by the sample provider rather than from assay-based typing. Paper-wide results and their limitations: Clinical and demographic metadata were provided uncurated, with the amount varying by source and participant.

Notes on this clone: The clone's antigen remains unknown. No qualities accompany the bases; no much larger clone lies one base away.

The immunoSEQ Assay, a bias-controlled multiplex PCR, was used to amplify TCRbeta CDR3 regions from genomic DNA. The paper's data handling went like this. The number of nucleated cells in each sample was estimated from the amplification of reference gene primers within the assay. To quantify the absolute abundance of each unique TCRbeta CDR3 rearrangement, sequence reads were collapsed and filtered. For each sample, productive Simpson clonality was calculated by taking the square root of Simpson's diversity index across productive rearrangements. The clones in this table, taken by TCRdb from immuneACCESS, are in-frame only. Not every clone is retained; where verified, under half of the shortfall comes from an unresolved V gene, and the cause of the rest is unknown. Clone size and V and J calls were adopted from that table, with D and trimming inferred from the DNA. The sample table records about 250,000 clones; 90% of these occur just once. The ten largest clones capture under 2.5% of the sample.

The germline V gene (reference sequence) supplies CDR1 LNHDA and CDR2 SQIVND. The cysteine opens and the phenylalanine closes a CDR3 of 15 amino acids. CDR3 DNA only is kept here, 45 bases in frame from base 1. Trimming at the junction amounts to 4 bases on V and 8 bases on J, and the germline ends lie 17 bases apart. In Seattle, one collaborating source enrolled patients while the infection was active and tracked those patients longitudinally over the course of disease. Each collaborating institution followed its own protocols to collect whole blood in K2EDTA tubes. For TCRbeta analysis, collaborator samples were shipped as frozen whole blood, as isolated PBMCs, or as DNA extracted from either sample type.

The sequence was obtained from a woman in her fifties or sixties with COVID-19, enrolled during active disease. Sequencing input: peripheral blood. The V and J genes are TRBV19 and TRBJ1-4, with an unclear D gene assignment. CDR3 protein: CASSTISSLREKLFF. The DNA reads TGTGCCAGTAGTACAATTTCATCCCTACGAGAAAAACTGTTTTTT.